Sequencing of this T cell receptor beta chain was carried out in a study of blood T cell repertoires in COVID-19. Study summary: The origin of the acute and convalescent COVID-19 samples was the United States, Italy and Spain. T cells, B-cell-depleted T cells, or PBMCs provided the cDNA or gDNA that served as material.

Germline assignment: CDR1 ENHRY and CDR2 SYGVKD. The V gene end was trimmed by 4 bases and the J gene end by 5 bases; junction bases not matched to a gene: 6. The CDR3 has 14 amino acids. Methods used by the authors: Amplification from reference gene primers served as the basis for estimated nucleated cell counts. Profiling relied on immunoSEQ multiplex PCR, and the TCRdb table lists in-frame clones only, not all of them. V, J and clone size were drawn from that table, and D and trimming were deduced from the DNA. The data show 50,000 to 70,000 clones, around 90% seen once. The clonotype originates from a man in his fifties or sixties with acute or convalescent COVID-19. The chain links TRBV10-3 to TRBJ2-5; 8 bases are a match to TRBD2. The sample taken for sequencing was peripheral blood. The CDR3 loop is CAISGREGGETQYF. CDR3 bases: TGTGCCATCAGTGGCCGGGAGGGCGGGGAGACCCAGTACTTC.